Presented here are 3 T cell receptor beta chains from one specimen sequenced in a study of beta chain features in type 1 diabetes. Expressed TCRB transcripts were sequenced because the entire RNA isolate underwent reverse transcription. The assay was immunoSEQ multiplex PCR, and TCRdb's table has in-frame clones only and misses some. This sample has 390,000 or so clones, with around 14% found just once. The sequenced sample consisted of naive CD4+ T cells from blood. These receptors all come from a man aged 25 to 45 in good health.

Only a few counts were recorded for this clone. This rearrangement joins TRBV27 to TRBJ1-5, with unresolved D. The V and J ends lost 2 bases and 5 bases respectively, with 19 bases between them. This CDR3 is 17 amino acids long. The germline gives CDR1 MNHEY, CDR2 SMNVEV (reference sequence). Here the CDR3 DNA reads TGTGCCAGCAGTTTAATGGCTCGACCAAGTATCGATCAGCCCCAGCATTTT. Translating gives CASSLMARPSIDQPQHF.

The chain uses TRBV5-1 and TRBJ2-1; possible D gene TRBD2, 6 bases. The germline CDR1 and CDR2 sequences are SGHRS and YFSETQ. The germline V and J ends were trimmed by 2 bases and 7 bases, with 13 bases remaining between them. The CDR3 sequence is 14 residues long. CDR3 residues: CASSFKGTGNEQFF. CDR3 nucleotides: TGCGCCAGCAGCTTTAAAGGGACTGGGAATGAGCAGTTCTTC.

This clone was found a few times. The chain joins TRBV9 to TRBJ2-1, with 7 bases aligning to TRBD1. Losses at the gene ends were 4 bases for V and 3 bases for J; bases not matched to a gene: 7. The CDR3 is 15 residues long. Germline V CDR1 and CDR2: SGDLS, YYNGEE. The CDR3 sequence is CASSQLTGSYNEQFF. As DNA, the CDR3 is TGTGCCAGCAGCCAACTGACAGGGAGCTACAATGAGCAGTTCTTC.